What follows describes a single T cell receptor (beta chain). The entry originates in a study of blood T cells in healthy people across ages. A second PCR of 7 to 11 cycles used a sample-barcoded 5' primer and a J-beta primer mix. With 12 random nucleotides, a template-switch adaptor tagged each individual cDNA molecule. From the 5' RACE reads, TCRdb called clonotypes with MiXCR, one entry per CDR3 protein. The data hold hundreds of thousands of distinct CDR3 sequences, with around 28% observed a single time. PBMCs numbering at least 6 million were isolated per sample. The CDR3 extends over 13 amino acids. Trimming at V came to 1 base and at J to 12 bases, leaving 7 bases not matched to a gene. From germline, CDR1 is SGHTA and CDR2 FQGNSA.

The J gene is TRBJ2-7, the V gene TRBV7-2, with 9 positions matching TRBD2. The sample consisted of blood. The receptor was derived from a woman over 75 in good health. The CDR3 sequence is CASSLVREGGPYF. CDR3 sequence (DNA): TGTGCCAGCAGCTTAGTGCGGGAGGGAGGTCCGTACTTC. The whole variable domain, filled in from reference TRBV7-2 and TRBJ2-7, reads GAGVSQSPSNKVTEKGKDVELRCDPISGHTALYWYRQSLGQGLEFLIYFQGNSAPDKSGLPSDRFSAERTGGSVSTLTIQRTQQEDSAVYLCASSLVREGGPYFGPGTRLTVT.